These T cell receptor beta chains were read from a single sample in a study of T cells in Graves' hyperthyroidism and ophthalmopathy. TCRdb passed the multiplex PCR reads through MiXCR, listing each CDR3 protein once. Altogether approximately 600,000 distinct CDR3 sequences are present, about 15% being singletons, with the ten largest covering approximately 4.2%. Sequenced sample: blood. These receptors were collected from a woman in her thirties or forties with Graves' ophthalmopathy. Each CDR3 is given with its conserved first and last residue. The order of the fields is D gene, clone size, V gene, J gene, CDR3 DNA, CDR3 protein. D genes are given only for firm matches. Clone size appears in some rows only: once, few, many, or a class for an expanded clone.

D gene: NA; clone size: few; V gene: TRBV3-1; J gene: TRBJ1-5; CDR3 DNA: TGTGCCAGCAGCCAAGATAGTCGACGGGGCGGCAATCAGCCCCAGCATTTT; CDR3 protein: CASSQDSRRGGNQPQHF
D gene: TRBD1; clone size: few; V gene: TRBV14; J gene: TRBJ2-2; CDR3 DNA: TGTGCCAGCAGAGGGGACAGGGTTACCGGGGAGCTGTTTTTT; CDR3 protein: CASRGDRVTGELFF
D gene: TRBD1; clone size: many; V gene: TRBV7-9; J gene: TRBJ1-1; CDR3 DNA: TGTGCCAGCAGACAGTGGGACAGACTTGAAGCTTTCTTT; CDR3 protein: CASRQWDRLEAFF
D gene: TRBD1; clone size: many; V gene: TRBV6-1; J gene: TRBJ2-5; CDR3 DNA: TGTGCCAGCGGGACAGGGGGCGCATTCAGTCAAGAGACCCAGTACTTC; CDR3 protein: CASGTGGAFSQETQYF
D gene: TRBD1; clone size: many; V gene: TRBV6-5; J gene: TRBJ2-5; CDR3 DNA: TGTGCCAGCAGTTTGGACAGGGGATCCCCAGAGACCCAGTACTTC; CDR3 protein: CASSLDRGSPETQYF
D gene: NA; clone size: NA; V gene: TRBV4-1; J gene: TRBJ2-7; CDR3 DNA: TGCGCCAGCAGCCAAGGCCCCCCGAGGAACAGTCCCTCTTACGAGCAGTACTTC; CDR3 protein: CASSQGPPRNSPSYEQYF
D gene: TRBD1; clone size: NA; V gene: TRBV6-1; J gene: TRBJ2-5; CDR3 DNA: TGTGCCAGCAGTGCCCTGACAGGGGTAGGAGAGACCCAGTACTTC; CDR3 protein: CASSALTGVGETQYF
D gene: NA; clone size: few; V gene: TRBV19; J gene: TRBJ2-6; CDR3 DNA: TGTGCCAGTAGTCCCCAGAACTCTGGGGCCAACGTCCTGACTTTC; CDR3 protein: CASSPQNSGANVLTF
D gene: NA; clone size: many; V gene: TRBV7-8; J gene: TRBJ1-1; CDR3 DNA: TGTGCCAGCAGCTTAGAAGGGGCGGGGAACACTGAAGCTTTCTTT; CDR3 protein: CASSLEGAGNTEAFF
D gene: TRBD1; clone size: few; V gene: TRBV6-2/TRBV6-3; J gene: TRBJ1-5; CDR3 DNA: TGTGCCAGCAGTGAGGGACAGGGGGCCCAGCCCCAGCATTTT; CDR3 protein: CASSEGQGAQPQHF
D gene: TRBD1; clone size: few; V gene: TRBV2; J gene: TRBJ2-7; CDR3 DNA: TGTGCCAGCAGGACCTTTGGACAGGGACGCATGTACGAGCAGTACTTC; CDR3 protein: CASRTFGQGRMYEQYF
D gene: TRBD2; clone size: few; V gene: TRBV6-1; J gene: TRBJ2-7; CDR3 DNA: TGTGCCAGCAGTACCGGACTAGCTTCCCACTACGAGCAGTACTTC; CDR3 protein: CASSTGLASHYEQYF
D gene: NA; clone size: many; V gene: TRBV5-8; J gene: TRBJ2-7; CDR3 DNA: TGTGCCAGCAGTTTAACAACCTACGAGCAGTACTTC; CDR3 protein: CASSLTTYEQYF
D gene: NA; clone size: many; V gene: TRBV6-1; J gene: TRBJ2-7; CDR3 DNA: TGTGCCAGCAGGCTCACGGCTGAGCAGTACTTC; CDR3 protein: CASRLTAEQYF
D gene: NA; clone size: many; V gene: TRBV20-1; J gene: TRBJ2-5; CDR3 DNA: TGCAGTGCAAAGTCGTACCAAGAGACCCAGTACTTC; CDR3 protein: CSAKSYQETQYF
D gene: NA; clone size: NA; V gene: TRBV2; J gene: TRBJ2-5; CDR3 DNA: TGTGCCAGCGGTAGCGTATGGGAGACCCAGTACTTC; CDR3 protein: CASGSVWETQYF
D gene: NA; clone size: NA; V gene: TRBV5-1; J gene: TRBJ2-5; CDR3 DNA: TGCGCCAGCAGCTTGGCCGGCTGGGGCGAAGAGACCCAGTACTTC; CDR3 protein: CASSLAGWGEETQYF
D gene: NA; clone size: NA; V gene: TRBV27; J gene: TRBJ2-3; CDR3 DNA: TGTGCCAGCAGTTCTTCAACAGGGCACACAGATACGCAGTATTTT; CDR3 protein: CASSSSTGHTDTQYF
D gene: NA; clone size: many; V gene: TRBV20-1; J gene: TRBJ2-5; CDR3 DNA: TGCAGTGCTATTCCAGGGGGGGAGACCCAGTACTTC; CDR3 protein: CSAIPGGETQYF
D gene: TRBD1; clone size: many; V gene: TRBV20-1; J gene: TRBJ1-1; CDR3 DNA: TGCAGTGCTAGAGTTACAGGGGGCAGGACTTTCTTT; CDR3 protein: CSARVTGGRTFF
D gene: NA; clone size: few; V gene: TRBV12-3/TRBV12-4; J gene: TRBJ1-1; CDR3 DNA: TGTGCCAGCAGCCGGGGGGGGGCTGAAGCTTTCTTT; CDR3 protein: CASSRGGAEAFF
D gene: NA; clone size: NA; V gene: TRBV9; J gene: TRBJ2-7; CDR3 DNA: TGTGCCAGCAGCGTAGCTAAGGGGTTCCACGAGCAGTACTTC; CDR3 protein: CASSVAKGFHEQYF
D gene: NA; clone size: many; V gene: TRBV28; J gene: TRBJ2-7; CDR3 DNA: TGTGCCAGCGCCTTGGGCTGGAGCTACGAGCAGTACTTC; CDR3 protein: CASALGWSYEQYF
D gene: NA; clone size: many; V gene: TRBV20-1; J gene: TRBJ2-7; CDR3 DNA: TGCAGTGCGCCCAGGGCCTACGAGCAGTACTTC; CDR3 protein: CSAPRAYEQYF
D gene: TRBD1; clone size: many; V gene: TRBV7-2; J gene: TRBJ2-2; CDR3 DNA: TGTGCCAGTCTGGACAGGGTTGGCGGGGAGCTGTTTTTT; CDR3 protein: CASLDRVGGELFF
D gene: NA; clone size: many; V gene: TRBV27; J gene: TRBJ1-5; CDR3 DNA: TGTGCCAGCAGTTATGGGGGTGGCGGTCAGCCTCAGCATTTT; CDR3 protein: CASSYGGGGQPQHF
D gene: TRBD2; clone size: NA; V gene: TRBV4-2; J gene: TRBJ2-7; CDR3 DNA: TGTGCCAGCAGCCATAGCTGGACTAGCGGGACTTACTACGAGCAGTACTTC; CDR3 protein: CASSHSWTSGTYYEQYF
D gene: NA; clone size: NA; V gene: TRBV12-3/TRBV12-4; J gene: TRBJ2-5; CDR3 DNA: TGTGCCAGCAGTCGCCTGTACCAAGAGACCCAGTACTTC; CDR3 protein: CASSRLYQETQYF
D gene: NA; clone size: many; V gene: TRBV6-1; J gene: TRBJ2-7; CDR3 DNA: TGTGCCAGCAGCGGCCCCCTCGAGCAGTACTTC; CDR3 protein: CASSGPLEQYF
D gene: TRBD2; clone size: many; V gene: TRBV11-3; J gene: TRBJ2-5; CDR3 DNA: TGTGCCAGCAGCCCAGAGCTTAGCGGGCAAGAGACCCAGTACTTC; CDR3 protein: CASSPELSGQETQYF
D gene: TRBD2; clone size: many; V gene: TRBV20-1; J gene: TRBJ2-7; CDR3 DNA: TGCAGTGCTAGGGCTAGCGGCTACGAGCAGTACTTC; CDR3 protein: CSARASGYEQYF
D gene: NA; clone size: many; V gene: TRBV28; J gene: TRBJ1-1; CDR3 DNA: TGTGCCAGCAGTTTATACGGGAACACTGAAGCTTTCTTT; CDR3 protein: CASSLYGNTEAFF
D gene: NA; clone size: few; V gene: TRBV29-1; J gene: TRBJ2-2; CDR3 DNA: TGCAGCGTTGAAGAGGCACAGAACACCGGGGAGCTGTTTTTT; CDR3 protein: CSVEEAQNTGELFF
D gene: TRBD2; clone size: NA; V gene: TRBV11-2; J gene: TRBJ2-1; CDR3 DNA: TGTGCCAGCAGCCCTCTAGCGGAGCCCTCCTACAATGAGCAGTTCTTC; CDR3 protein: CASSPLAEPSYNEQFF
D gene: TRBD2; clone size: many; V gene: TRBV12-3/TRBV12-4; J gene: TRBJ2-5; CDR3 DNA: TGTGCCAGCAGGGAGGGACTAGCGGGAGGAGGGGAGACCCAGTACTTC; CDR3 protein: CASREGLAGGGETQYF
D gene: NA; clone size: many; V gene: TRBV30; J gene: TRBJ1-3; CDR3 DNA: TGTGCCTGTCAAGGTCTCCCGTACTCTGGAAACACCATATATTTT; CDR3 protein: CACQGLPYSGNTIYF
D gene: TRBD1; clone size: many; V gene: TRBV20-1; J gene: TRBJ2-7; CDR3 DNA: TGCAGTGTTTCGCCCTCCCTCGCGTTGGGACAGCTCTACGAGCAGTACTTC; CDR3 protein: CSVSPSLALGQLYEQYF
D gene: TRBD2; clone size: NA; V gene: TRBV7-2; J gene: TRBJ2-7; CDR3 DNA: TGTGCCAGCAGCTCCTATGGGACTACCGAGCAGTACTTC; CDR3 protein: CASSSYGTTEQYF
D gene: NA; clone size: NA; V gene: TRBV6-1; J gene: TRBJ1-1; CDR3 DNA: TGTGCCAGCAGTATCTGGGGGCAGCTTGAAGCTTTCTTT; CDR3 protein: CASSIWGQLEAFF
D gene: NA; clone size: NA; V gene: TRBV5-1; J gene: TRBJ2-7; CDR3 DNA: TGCGCCAGCAGCCCCGGGACGCATCCACCCTACGAGCAGTACTTC; CDR3 protein: CASSPGTHPPYEQYF
D gene: NA; clone size: NA; V gene: TRBV12-3/TRBV12-4; J gene: TRBJ2-2; CDR3 DNA: TGTGCCAGCGGCAGGGATCCTGGCGCCGGGGAGCTGTTTTTT; CDR3 protein: CASGRDPGAGELFF
D gene: NA; clone size: NA; V gene: TRBV3-1; J gene: TRBJ1-1; CDR3 DNA: TGTGCCAGCAGCGGTCTCACTGAAGCTTTCTTT; CDR3 protein: CASSGLTEAFF
D gene: NA; clone size: many; V gene: TRBV6-5; J gene: TRBJ1-3; CDR3 DNA: TGTGCCAGCAGTCAGCGGGGTAGCGGTGGAAACACCATATATTTT; CDR3 protein: CASSQRGSGGNTIYF
D gene: NA; clone size: few; V gene: TRBV10-2; J gene: TRBJ1-1; CDR3 DNA: TGCGCCAGCAACGAAGGACGCTGGAACACTGAAGCTTTCTTT; CDR3 protein: CASNEGRWNTEAFF
D gene: NA; clone size: many; V gene: TRBV30; J gene: TRBJ2-2; CDR3 DNA: TGTGCCTGGAGTCATTTGGGCAGGCCCGGGGAGCTGTTTTTT; CDR3 protein: CAWSHLGRPGELFF
D gene: TRBD2; clone size: NA; V gene: TRBV28; J gene: TRBJ2-5; CDR3 DNA: TGTGCCAGCAGTTTCCCCGGACTAGCGGCGACGGAGACCCAGTACTTC; CDR3 protein: CASSFPGLAATETQYF
D gene: TRBD2; clone size: once; V gene: TRBV6-5; J gene: TRBJ2-5; CDR3 DNA: TGTGCCAGCAGTTCCGTAGCGGGAGGCTGGCGAGAGACCCAGTACTTC; CDR3 protein: CASSSVAGGWRETQYF
D gene: NA; clone size: many; V gene: TRBV27; J gene: TRBJ2-2; CDR3 DNA: TGTGCCCAAGGGGTAGCGGCGAACACCGGGGAGCTGTTTTTT; CDR3 protein: CAQGVAANTGELFF
D gene: NA; clone size: NA; V gene: TRBV7-2; J gene: TRBJ1-2; CDR3 DNA: TGTGCCAGCAGCTCCGCGGGGTCGATAAACTATGGCTACACCTTC; CDR3 protein: CASSSAGSINYGYTF
D gene: NA; clone size: few; V gene: TRBV7-2; J gene: TRBJ1-3; CDR3 DNA: TGTGCCAGCACAAAACAATCCACCTCTGGAAACACCATATATTTT; CDR3 protein: CASTKQSTSGNTIYF
D gene: NA; clone size: NA; V gene: TRBV12-3/TRBV12-4; J gene: TRBJ1-1; CDR3 DNA: TGTGCCAGCAGTTTAGGGGCGGGAAGGGGGACTGAAGCTTTCTTT; CDR3 protein: CASSLGAGRGTEAFF
D gene: NA; clone size: many; V gene: TRBV7-3; J gene: TRBJ1-1; CDR3 DNA: TGTGCCAGCAGTCCCCAGGGAGCTAACACTGAAGCTTTCTTT; CDR3 protein: CASSPQGANTEAFF